This TCR beta chain is from a study of shared clonotypes between healthy human individuals. Turning to the study itself: The cohort had two women and three men, ages 18 to 49.

Method: immunoSEQ multiplex PCR; TCRdb's copy keeps in-frame clones and lacks some. Seen here are over 400,000 clones, around 96% observed once, and the top ten hold 0.05% to 0.08%. Germline CDR1 and CDR2: LNHDA and SQIVND (reference sequence). The V end lost 7 bases, the J end lost 4 bases, and 13 bases lay between the germline ends. The CDR3 contains 13 residues. The TCR comes from a woman aged 25 to 39 in good health. V is TRBV19 and J is TRBJ1-2; D possibly corresponds to TRBD1 (6 bases). What was sequenced was naive CD4+ T cells sorted from blood. As to subset: CD45RA+ positively selected. The CDR3 protein is CASNDRRSYGYTF. CDR3 coding DNA: TGTGCCAGTAACGACAGGCGCTCCTATGGCTACACCTTC.